The source of this T cell receptor beta chain is a study of shared clonotypes between healthy human individuals. Points from the study as a whole: The small donor group covered limited genetic and exposure diversity. Clonotype sharing among donors likely depends on sequencing depth.

Donation came from healthy HIV-negative adults that had no recent acute infections or vaccinations. The investigators split CD4+ cells into a CD45RA+ naive subset and a CD45RA-negative memory subset. The data were produced by immunoSEQ multiplex PCR, yet TCRdb's version contains in-frame clones alone and is incomplete. This table holds around 1.6 million clones, 95% to 99% found once. The count of this clone is one. The target antigen is unknown. This clonotype originated in a man aged 25-45 years in good health. The sequenced sample consisted of naive CD4+ T cells sorted from blood. Documented subset: CD45RA+ positively selected.

CDR3 residues: CASSPLPVLNNEQFF. CDR3 sequence (DNA): TGTGCCAGCTCACCTCTGCCGGTCCTAAACAATGAGCAGTTCTTC. The chain uses TRBV18 and TRBJ2-1; no definite D call. V shed 3 bases and J shed 5 bases, with 14 bases lying between them. The CDR3 length is 15 residues. Germline V gene lookup returns CDR1 KGHSH and CDR2 LQKENI.